The rows below give T cell receptor beta chains drawn from one sample of a study of chemoradiotherapy in HPV16-positive cancers. Repertoires were generated with immunoSEQ multiplex PCR, while TCRdb's copy carries only in-frame clones and drops some. This sample has tens of thousands of clones, with roughly 75% found just once. The sequenced sample was blood, obtained from a patient who underwent chemoradiotherapy. The origin of the receptors is a human donor with HPV-associated anogenital cancer. Each CDR3 is given with its conserved first and last residue. D genes are given only for firm matches. The listing skips clone size in some rows; elsewhere it reads once, few, many or a size class.

size: .; J: TRBJ2-2; V: TRBV19; D: .; CDR3: CASSISGLASTGELFF; DNA: TGTGCCAGTAGTATAAGTGGGCTAGCATCCACCGGGGAGCTGTTTTTT
size: .; J: TRBJ2-5; V: TRBV5-1; D: .; CDR3: CASSLYVRGGRGTQYF; DNA: TGCGCCAGCAGCCTGTACGTGAGGGGGGGCCGGGGGACCCAGTACTTC
size: .; J: TRBJ2-7; V: TRBV19; D: TRBD1; CDR3: CASSDPGTGSYEQYF; DNA: TGTGCCAGTAGTGACCCCGGGACAGGTTCCTACGAGCAGTACTTC
size: .; J: TRBJ2-2; V: TRBV9; D: TRBD1; CDR3: CASSVGGQGVTGELFF; DNA: TGTGCCAGCAGCGTAGGGGGACAGGGTGTCACCGGGGAGCTGTTTTTT
size: few; J: TRBJ1-2; V: TRBV7-8; D: .; CDR3: CASSASNYYGYTF; DNA: TGTGCCAGCTCGGCTTCTAACTATTATGGCTACACCTTC
size: .; J: TRBJ2-5; V: TRBV7-2; D: .; CDR3: CASSLGGRETQYF; DNA: TGTGCCAGCAGCTTAGGGGGTCGGGAGACCCAGTACTTC
size: .; J: TRBJ2-5; V: TRBV15; D: TRBD2; CDR3: CATSRLGLEEETQYF; DNA: TGTGCCACCAGCAGACTTGGACTAGAGGAGGAGACCCAGTACTTC
size: few; J: TRBJ1-2; V: TRBV29-1; D: .; CDR3: CSLGSPSYGYTF; DNA: TGCAGTTTGGGCAGCCCGTCCTATGGCTACACCTTC
size: .; J: TRBJ1-3; V: TRBV4-3; D: .; CDR3: CASSQDVRGGSGNTIYF; DNA: TGCGCCAGCAGCCAAGACGTTCGGGGAGGCTCTGGAAACACCATATATTTT
size: .; J: TRBJ1-2; V: TRBV18; D: .; CDR3: CASSPYRDTSWRGYTF; DNA: TGTGCCAGCTCACCCTACCGGGACACTTCCTGGCGCGGCTACACCTTC
size: .; J: TRBJ1-2; V: TRBV6-6; D: .; CDR3: CASTLQEDYGYTF; DNA: TGTGCCAGCACATTACAGGAGGACTATGGCTACACCTTC
size: .; J: TRBJ2-2; V: TRBV29-1; D: .; CDR3: CSVELVAGANTGELFF; DNA: TGCAGCGTTGAATTGGTCGCGGGGGCCAACACCGGGGAGCTGTTTTTT
size: few; J: TRBJ1-1; V: TRBV5-6; D: .; CDR3: CASSLNGGKTEAFF; DNA: TGTGCCAGCAGCTTGAATGGGGGAAAGACTGAAGCTTTCTTT
size: .; J: TRBJ1-1; V: TRBV5-1; D: .; CDR3: CASMRGIIYTEAFF; DNA: TGCGCCAGCATGCGGGGGATCATTTATACTGAAGCTTTCTTT
size: .; J: TRBJ2-3; V: TRBV5-5; D: TRBD1; CDR3: CASSLPGQGPTDTQYF; DNA: TGTGCCAGCAGCTTGCCGGGACAGGGGCCCACAGATACGCAGTATTTT
size: .; J: TRBJ1-1; V: TRBV7-8; D: .; CDR3: CASSILVGTASVTEAFF; DNA: TGTGCCAGCAGCATATTAGTCGGGACGGCCAGTGTCACTGAAGCTTTCTTT
size: .; J: TRBJ2-1; V: TRBV29-1; D: .; CDR3: CSVNGGGYNEQFF; DNA: TGCAGCGTTAATGGAGGCGGATACAATGAGCAGTTCTTC
size: .; J: TRBJ1-4; V: TRBV7-8; D: TRBD1; CDR3: CASSLAMGDRGEKLFF; DNA: TGTGCCAGCAGCCTTGCCATGGGGGACAGGGGTGAAAAACTGTTTTTT
size: .; J: TRBJ2-7; V: TRBV7-9; D: .; CDR3: CASSLGGGSYEQYF; DNA: TGTGCCAGCAGCTTAGGAGGGGGCTCCTACGAGCAGTACTTC
size: .; J: TRBJ2-7; V: TRBV25-1; D: .; CDR3: CASSEGGLNYEQYF; DNA: TGTGCCAGCAGTGAAGGCGGACTAAACTACGAGCAGTACTTC
size: .; J: TRBJ2-3; V: TRBV5-5; D: .; CDR3: CASSYFDAQYF; DNA: TGTGCCAGCAGCTACTTCGACGCGCAGTATTTT
size: few; J: TRBJ1-1; V: TRBV11-2; D: TRBD1; CDR3: CASSLSTGGGNTEAFF; DNA: TGTGCCAGCAGCTTAAGCACAGGGGGCGGGAACACTGAAGCTTTCTTT
size: .; J: TRBJ2-3; V: TRBV30; D: .; CDR3: CAWSFSTDTQYF; DNA: TGTGCCTGGAGTTTTAGCACAGATACGCAGTATTTT
size: .; J: TRBJ1-1; V: TRBV6-5; D: .; CDR3: CASSYSTAPLNTEAFF; DNA: TGTGCCAGCAGTTACTCGACAGCCCCCCTGAACACTGAAGCTTTCTTT
size: .; J: TRBJ1-6; V: TRBV9; D: .; CDR3: CASSETVYSPLHF; DNA: TGTGCCAGCAGTGAGACAGTCTATTCACCCCTCCACTTT
size: .; J: TRBJ1-1; V: TRBV5-1; D: .; CDR3: CASSFGGTEAFF; DNA: TGCGCCAGCAGCTTCGGCGGGACTGAAGCTTTCTTT
size: few; J: TRBJ2-2; V: TRBV7-8; D: .; CDR3: CASSLVGRGYTGELFF; DNA: TGTGCCAGCAGCTTAGTGGGCAGGGGCTACACCGGGGAGCTGTTTTTT
size: .; J: TRBJ1-5; V: TRBV30; D: .; CDR3: CAWSVSWGGVSNQPQHF; DNA: TGTGCCTGGAGTGTTAGTTGGGGTGGAGTGAGCAATCAGCCCCAGCATTTT
size: few; J: TRBJ2-5; V: TRBV7-3; D: TRBD2; CDR3: CASSLGGGGQETQYF; DNA: TGTGCCAGCAGCTTAGGCGGGGGGGGCCAAGAGACCCAGTACTTC
size: .; J: TRBJ1-2; V: TRBV5-6; D: TRBD1; CDR3: CASSLDRAYGYTF; DNA: TGTGCCAGCAGCCTAGACAGGGCCTATGGCTACACCTTC
size: .; J: TRBJ1-2; V: TRBV5-6; D: TRBD1; CDR3: CASSLDPGQPRLHYGYTF; DNA: TGTGCCAGCAGCTTGGACCCGGGACAGCCCCGACTTCACTATGGCTACACCTTC
size: .; J: TRBJ2-7; V: TRBV10-3; D: TRBD1; CDR3: CAISESPGTGQGYEQYF; DNA: TGTGCCATCAGTGAGTCTCCGGGGACAGGGCAGGGCTACGAGCAGTACTTC
size: .; J: TRBJ2-2; V: TRBV11-2; D: TRBD2; CDR3: CASSFTSGGPVGELFF; DNA: TGTGCCAGCAGCTTTACTAGCGGGGGGCCGGTCGGGGAGCTGTTTTTT
size: .; J: TRBJ2-7; V: TRBV7-4; D: TRBD1; CDR3: CASSYQGAYYEQYF; DNA: TGTGCCAGCAGCTACCAGGGGGCCTACTACGAGCAGTACTTC
size: .; J: TRBJ2-1; V: TRBV18; D: TRBD2; CDR3: CASSPIGTSGGEQFF; DNA: TGTGCCAGCTCACCAATAGGGACTAGCGGGGGTGAGCAGTTCTTC
size: .; J: TRBJ2-7; V: TRBV6-5; D: TRBD2; CDR3: CASTGLVGEQYF; DNA: TGTGCCAGCACCGGACTAGTGGGGGAGCAGTACTTC
size: few; J: TRBJ1-1; V: TRBV19; D: .; CDR3: CASNRGRNTEAFF; DNA: TGTGCCAGTAACCGGGGGAGGAACACTGAAGCTTTCTTT
size: .; J: TRBJ2-7; V: TRBV10-1; D: TRBD1; CDR3: CASSESTGAYEQYF; DNA: TGCGCCAGCAGTGAGTCGACAGGGGCCTACGAGCAGTACTTC
size: once; J: TRBJ2-2; V: TRBV10-3; D: TRBD1; CDR3: CAISEWTGGTGELFF; DNA: TGTGCCATCAGTGAGTGGACAGGGGGAACCGGGGAGCTGTTTTTT
size: .; J: TRBJ2-1; V: TRBV6-6; D: .; CDR3: CASIHPQGSTFF; DNA: TGTGCCAGCATCCACCCCCAGGGAAGTACGTTCTTC
size: .; J: TRBJ2-5; V: TRBV5-1; D: TRBD2; CDR3: CASSLLSGGAPETQYF; DNA: TGCGCCAGCAGCTTGCTTAGCGGGGGGGCCCCGGAGACCCAGTACTTC
size: .; J: TRBJ2-5; V: TRBV7-3; D: .; CDR3: CASTSPHYSLPETQYF; DNA: TGTGCCAGCACCTCCCCCCACTACAGCCTCCCAGAGACCCAGTACTTC
size: .; J: TRBJ1-5; V: TRBV6-1; D: .; CDR3: CASANEGDQPQHF; DNA: TGTGCCAGCGCCAACGAGGGTGATCAGCCCCAGCATTTT
size: few; J: TRBJ1-2; V: TRBV4-2; D: TRBD1; CDR3: CASTPGQGAEGYTF; DNA: TGTGCCAGCACACCGGGACAGGGGGCTGAGGGCTACACCTTC
size: .; J: TRBJ1-6; V: TRBV5-1; D: .; CDR3: CASSLAGGEVSPLHF; DNA: TGCGCCAGCAGCTTGGCCGGGGGAGAGGTATCACCCCTCCACTTT
size: .; J: TRBJ2-7; V: TRBV10-2; D: .; CDR3: CASSGHRGEQYF; DNA: TGCGCCAGCAGTGGCCATAGGGGCGAGCAGTACTTC
size: .; J: TRBJ1-6; V: TRBV5-1; D: .; CDR3: CASSLAPQALSSPLHF; DNA: TGCGCCAGCAGCTTGGCCCCTCAAGCTCTAAGTTCACCCCTCCACTTT
size: .; J: TRBJ2-3; V: TRBV7-2; D: TRBD2; CDR3: CASSPVAGGQADTQYF; DNA: TGTGCCAGCAGCCCAGTGGCGGGGGGGCAGGCAGATACGCAGTATTTT
size: .; J: TRBJ2-1; V: TRBV6-1; D: .; CDR3: CATEFAGRWANEQFF; DNA: TGTGCCACCGAGTTTGCGGGGCGATGGGCCAATGAGCAGTTCTTC
size: .; J: TRBJ2-5; V: TRBV7-9; D: TRBD1; CDR3: CASSFGAGGDETQYF; DNA: TGTGCCAGCAGCTTTGGGGCAGGGGGCGACGAGACCCAGTACTTC
size: .; J: TRBJ2-1; V: TRBV11-2; D: .; CDR3: CATSPEYDEQFF; DNA: TGTGCCACGTCTCCCGAGTACGATGAGCAGTTCTTC
size: .; J: TRBJ2-2; V: TRBV19; D: .; CDR3: CASSITYTGELFF; DNA: TGTGCCAGTAGTATAACGTACACCGGGGAGCTGTTTTTT
size: .; J: TRBJ2-1; V: TRBV14; D: TRBD2; CDR3: CASSPFSGGDNEQFF; DNA: TGTGCCAGCAGTCCCTTTAGCGGGGGGGACAATGAGCAGTTCTTC